The 20 T cell receptor beta chains below come from one sample, sequenced in a study of T cell repertoires in cytomegalovirus infection. A single record per CDR3 protein comes from TCRdb applying MiXCR to the reads. Altogether about 530,000 distinct CDR3 sequences are present, around 27% being singletons, with the ten largest covering 13%. Sequenced: PBMCs. These receptors were collected from a human donor in good health (CMV status not recorded). Some clones in this sample may be carry-over from other donors' samples.

The gene calls are TRBV7-2 and TRBJ2-1; 13 bases align to TRBD2. CDR1 is SGHTA, CDR2 FQGNSA, per germline. J lost 8 bases, V lost 5 bases, and 9 bases had no gene match. The CDR3 has 16 amino acids. This CDR3 reads CASSAKTSGRFHEQFF. The DNA for the CDR3 is TGTGCCAGCAGCGCAAAGACTAGCGGGAGGTTCCATGAGCAGTTCTTC.

This chain links TRBV12-3 or TRBV12-4 with TRBJ2-5; TRBD2 agrees at 7 bases. V shed 6 bases, J shed 4 bases, and the junction held 5 bases outside the gene matches. The CDR3 covers 13 residues. DNA of the CDR3: TGTGCCAGCAGGTGGGAGGGGAGAGAGACCCAGTACTTC. Protein product: CASRWEGRETQYF.

Many counts were recorded for this clonotype. The chain uses TRBV9 and TRBJ2-5; 9 nucleotides agree with TRBD2. The CDR3 loop spans 15 amino acids. Germline CDR1 is SGDLS and CDR2 is YYNGEE. V shed 0 bases, J shed 5 bases, and the junction held 5 bases outside the gene matches. The CDR3 sequence is CASSVGSGRGETQYF. For the CDR3, the DNA is TGTGCCAGCAGCGTAGGTAGCGGGAGAGGGGAGACCCAGTACTTC.

This clonotype was counted between two and nine times. J is TRBJ1-1 and V is TRBV29-1, with a tentative D call TRBD1 (5 bases). Trimming removed 8 bases from V and 4 bases from J, with 17 bases in between. Germline CDR1 reads SQVTM; CDR2 reads ANQGSEA. The CDR3 has 13 residues. Here the CDR3 reads CSFGRGSVTEAFF. In DNA form, the CDR3 reads TGCAGCTTCGGGCGGGGGTCGGTCACTGAAGCTTTCTTT.

This clonotype was counted at least ten times. The chain employs TRBV6-2 or TRBV6-3 and TRBJ2-7, with D possibly TRBD1 on 6 matching bases. Germline-derived CDR1 and CDR2 are MNHEY and SVGEGT. V was shortened by 2 bases and J by 3 bases, with 14 bases between the two germline ends. The CDR3 covers 15 residues. In DNA form, the CDR3 reads TGTGCCAGCAGTTACGCTACCGGGACAAACTACGAGCAGTACTTC. This gives the protein CASSYATGTNYEQYF.

The sample holds a few counts of this clonotype. The J gene is TRBJ2-7, the V gene TRBV6-1; no clear D. The V gene's germline CDR1 is MNHNS and CDR2 SASEGT. CDR3 length: 13 residues. V was clipped by 7 bases and J by 5 bases, with 15 bases between them. The CDR3 DNA sequence: TGTGCCAGCACACCCCACGGGCTCCACGAGCAGTACTTC. This sequence encodes CASTPHGLHEQYF.

This clonotype was observed a single time. The V call is TRBV7-4, the J call TRBJ2-7; 8 positions agree with TRBD1. The CDR3 has 15 amino acids. The germline gives CDR1 SGHVT, CDR2 SQSDAQ. J lost 3 bases, V lost 4 bases, and 8 bases had no gene match. The CDR3 sequence is CASSSQGQDYYEQYF. For the CDR3, the DNA is TGTGCCAGCAGCTCCCAGGGACAGGACTACTACGAGCAGTACTTC.

This clonotype showed up many times. The chain carries TRBV7-2 and TRBJ1-4; D is ambiguous. CDR1 is SGHTA, CDR2 FQGNSA, per germline. V shed 1 base and J shed 3 bases, with 9 bases lying between them. The CDR3 contains 15 residues. The CDR3 here is CASSLGAPANEKLFF. CDR3 nucleotides: TGTGCCAGCAGCTTAGGGGCCCCAGCTAATGAAAAACTGTTTTTT.

This chain connects TRBV20-1 to TRBJ2-1; 7 nucleotides agree with TRBD2. Germline V gives CDR1 DFQATT, CDR2 SNEGSKA (reference sequence). The CDR3 loop spans 14 amino acids. Trimming at V came to 6 bases and at J to 0 bases, leaving 5 bases not matched to a gene. CDR3 residues: CSASAGPSYNEQFF. The CDR3, as DNA: TGCAGTGCCTCAGCGGGGCCCTCCTACAATGAGCAGTTCTTC.

This clonotype was seen a handful of times. The chain uses TRBV7-2 and TRBJ2-4; D is possibly TRBD2 (6 bases). The V gene's germline CDR1 is SGHTA and CDR2 FQGNSA. This CDR3 region has 14 residues. V was pared by 4 bases and J by 1 base, with 8 bases between. The CDR3 loop reads CASSSRGAKNIQYF. The CDR3 region has the DNA TGTGCCAGCAGCTCCCGGGGGGCCAAAAACATTCAGTACTTC.

This clonotype was observed a few times. The V call is TRBV28, the J call TRBJ1-2; the D is unclear. The CDR3 covers 15 residues. Trimming left V 1 base short and J 6 bases short, with 15 bases between. Germline V gene lookup returns CDR1 MDHEN and CDR2 SYDVKM. The CDR3: CASSLYPSAGHGYTF. As DNA, the CDR3 is TGTGCCAGCAGTTTATATCCCTCGGCAGGTCATGGCTACACCTTC.

This clonotype was seen a handful of times. V and J are TRBV29-1 and TRBJ1-2; D is undetermined. The CDR3 covers 12 residues. Germline V gene data show CDR1 as SQVTM and CDR2 as ANQGSEA. Trimming took off 2 bases at V and 8 bases at J, with 12 bases between the two ends. The chain's CDR3 is CSVETPGEGYTF. CDR3 DNA: TGCAGCGTTGAAACTCCCGGAGAGGGCTACACCTTC. Together with reference TRBV29-1 and TRBJ1-2, the CDR3 gives the full variable domain: SAVISQKPSRDICQRGTSLTIQCQVDSQVTMMFWYRQQPGQSLTLIATANQGSEATYESGFVIDKFPISRPNLTFSTLTVSNMSPEDSSIYLCSVETPGEGYTFGSGTRLTVV.

The chain joins TRBV20-1 to TRBJ2-3; 7 bases match TRBD1. The V gene end was trimmed by 2 bases and the J gene end by 4 bases; junction bases not matched to a gene: 6. The CDR3 contains 14 residues. Germline CDR1 DFQATT, CDR2 SNEGSKA (reference sequence). The CDR3 DNA sequence: TGCAGTGCTAGACAGACAGGGAGCGCAGATACGCAGTATTTT. Its translation is CSARQTGSADTQYF.

V usage is TRBV7-3 and J usage is TRBJ2-3; D is ambiguous. Trimming pared 2 bases from V and 4 bases from J, leaving 7 bases between. Germline lookup yields CDR1 SGHTA and CDR2 FQGTGA. The CDR3 is made up of 13 amino acids. CDR3 residues: CASSLDYADTQYF. CDR3 bases: TGTGCCAGCAGCTTAGATTATGCAGATACGCAGTATTTT.

The chain has TRBV14 and TRBJ1-6; tentatively, D is TRBD1 (5 bases). The V end lost 1 base, the J end lost 6 bases, and 10 bases lay between the germline ends. Germline V gives CDR1 SGHDN, CDR2 FVKESK. This CDR3 comprises 15 residues. The CDR3 DNA reads TGTGCCAGCAGCCAAGTGCAGGGAAGTAATTCACCCCTCCACTTT. It codes for CASSQVQGSNSPLHF.

This clonotype has ten or more counts. V is TRBV4-1 and J is TRBJ2-1; D not resolved. The CDR3 has 15 residues. Germline values: CDR1 MGHRA, CDR2 YSYEKL. V lost 1 base and J 4 bases, leaving 11 bases between the germline ends. The CDR3 region is CASSQVSTPYNEQFF. As DNA, the CDR3 is TGCGCCAGCAGCCAAGTCTCGACCCCTTACAATGAGCAGTTCTTC.

This clonotype was picked up many times. The chain carries TRBV11-3 and TRBJ2-4, with D tentatively TRBD1 (6 bases). This CDR3 has 18 amino acids. Trimming removed 5 bases at V and 1 base at J, with 21 bases between. Germline assignment: CDR1 SGHNT and CDR2 YENEEA. The CDR3 loop is CASSLPWSPDRAKNIQYF. The CDR3 DNA follows: TGTGCCAGCAGCCTGCCGTGGAGTCCCGACAGGGCCAAAAACATTCAGTACTTC.

V usage is TRBV7-9 and J usage is TRBJ1-1; no firm D call. The CDR3 loop spans 13 amino acids. In germline, CDR1 is SEHNR, CDR2 FQNEAQ (reference sequence). Between the trimmed V and J ends, which lost 5 bases and 2 bases, there was a span of 9 bases. Here the CDR3 DNA reads TGTGCCAGCAGCCGACGGACTAACACTGAAGCTTTCTTT. Encoded protein: CASSRRTNTEAFF.

The CDR3 region has the DNA TGTGCCAGCAGCTCGGACAGGGCACCGTACAATGAGCAGTTCTTC. This gives the protein CASSSDRAPYNEQFF. The chain couples TRBV5-6 to TRBJ2-1; 8 bases are a match to TRBD1. The V gene end was trimmed by 3 bases and the J gene end by 4 bases; junction bases not matched to a gene: 6. Germline V gives CDR1 SGHDT, CDR2 YYEEEE. This CDR3 is built from 15 residues.

The genes are TRBV11-2 and TRBJ2-1; D remains unclear. The ends were cut back, 0 bases at V and 10 bases at J, with 10 bases in the middle. This CDR3 is 13 amino acids long. The V gene's germline CDR1 is SGHAT and CDR2 FQNNGV. The CDR3 DNA follows: TGTGCCAGCAGCTTAGATCATTTCCGGGAGCAGTTCTTC. Translating gives CASSLDHFREQFF.